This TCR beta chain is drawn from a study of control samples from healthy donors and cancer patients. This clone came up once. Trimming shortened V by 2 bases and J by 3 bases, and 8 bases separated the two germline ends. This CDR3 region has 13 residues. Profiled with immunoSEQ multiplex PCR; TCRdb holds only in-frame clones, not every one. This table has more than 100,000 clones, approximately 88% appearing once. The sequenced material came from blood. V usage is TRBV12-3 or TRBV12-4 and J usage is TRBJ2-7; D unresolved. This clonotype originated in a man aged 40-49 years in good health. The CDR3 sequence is CASSLFANYEQYF. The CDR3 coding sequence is TGTGCCAGCAGTTTATTTGCTAACTACGAGCAGTACTTC.